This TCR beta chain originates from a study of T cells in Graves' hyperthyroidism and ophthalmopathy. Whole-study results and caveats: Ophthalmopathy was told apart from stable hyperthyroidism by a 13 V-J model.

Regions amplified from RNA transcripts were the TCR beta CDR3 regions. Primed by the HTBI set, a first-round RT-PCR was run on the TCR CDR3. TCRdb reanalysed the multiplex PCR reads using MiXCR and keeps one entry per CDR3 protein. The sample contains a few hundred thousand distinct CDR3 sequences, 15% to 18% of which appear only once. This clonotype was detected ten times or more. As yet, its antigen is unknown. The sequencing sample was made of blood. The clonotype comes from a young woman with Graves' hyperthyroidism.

DNA of the CDR3: TGTGCCAGCAGCGTAGCGAGCGACCGGACCTACAATGAGCAGTTCTTC. It codes for CASSVASDRTYNEQFF. The chain uses TRBV9 and TRBJ2-1; the D is unclear. Trimming shortened V by 0 bases and J by 2 bases, and 12 bases separated the two germline ends. This CDR3 spans 16 amino acids. CDR1 is SGDLS and CDR2 is YYNGEE in the germline V gene.